The next 26 T cell receptor beta chains were all read from a single sample in a study of blood T cell repertoires in COVID-19. The table came from immunoSEQ multiplex PCR; TCRdb's copy has only in-frame clones and leaves some out. The profile shows around 300,000 clones, around nine tenths of them singletons. The sample was PBMCs or T cells enriched from blood (not recorded which). All receptors come from a woman in her twenties or thirties who had recovered from COVID-19.

A single count supports this clone. The rearrangement uses TRBV5-6 and TRBJ2-5; D is possibly TRBD1 (5 bases). CDR3 size: 13 residues. CDR1 SGHDT and CDR2 YYEEEE come from the germline V gene. Trimming cost V 1 base and J 5 bases, with 9 bases left between them. The CDR3 protein is CASSLMQGETQYF. The CDR3 DNA follows: TGTGCCAGCAGCTTGATGCAGGGCGAGACCCAGTACTTC.

The chain links TRBV7-9 to TRBJ1-1; 8 positions match TRBD1. This CDR3 is 13 amino acids long. V was clipped by 4 bases and J by 5 bases; unmatched bases: 3. CDR1 and CDR2 (germline): SEHNR, FQNEAQ (reference sequence). The CDR3, as DNA: TGTGCCAGCAGCTCACAGGGGGGAACTGAAGCTTTCTTT. Translated, it gives CASSSQGGTEAFF.

The chain combines TRBV4-1 with TRBJ1-4; no reliable D call. Germline V CDR1 and CDR2: MGHRA, YSYEKL. The CDR3 runs to 14 residues. Trimming removed 7 bases at V and 3 bases at J, with 12 bases between. CDR3 bases: TGCGCCAGCACCAAGCCCCCCGCTAATGAAAAACTGTTTTTT. It codes for CASTKPPANEKLFF.

The J gene is TRBJ1-5, the V gene TRBV5-8, with TRBD1 matching over 10 bases. The germline V gene encodes CDR1 SGHTS and CDR2 YDEGEE. The CDR3 has 16 residues. V shed 4 bases, J shed 6 bases, and the junction held 10 bases outside the gene matches. This chain's CDR3 is CASSQDRGLVGQPQHF. CDR3 nucleotide sequence: TGTGCCAGCAGCCAAGACAGGGGGCTGGTAGGTCAGCCCCAGCATTTT.

This clone was seen a handful of times. This chain uses TRBV7-9 with TRBJ1-1; 7 positions match TRBD1. CDR3 length equals 14 residues. With 6 bases clipped from V and 1 base from J, the junction kept 5 bases outside the gene matches. Germline lookup yields CDR1 SEHNR and CDR2 FQNEAQ (reference sequence). The CDR3 nucleotides are TGTGCCAGCAGTTTACAGGGGCAGAACACTGAAGCTTTCTTT. Translated, it gives CASSLQGQNTEAFF.

The J gene is TRBJ2-5, the V gene TRBV27; 11 nucleotides match TRBD2. Per the germline V gene, CDR1 is MNHEY and CDR2 is SMNVEV (reference sequence). The V gene end was trimmed by 5 bases and the J gene end by 0 bases; junction bases not matched to a gene: 8. The CDR3 sequence is 17 residues long. In DNA, the CDR3 is TGTGCCAGCAGTGGGACTAGCGGAGAGAAGTACCAAGAGACCCAGTACTTC. It translates to CASSGTSGEKYQETQYF.

V gene TRBV4-2 combines with J gene TRBJ2-1; D unresolved. The CDR3 spans 17 residues. V gave up 2 bases and J gave up 5 bases, with 19 bases separating them. Looked up from germline, CDR1 is LGHNA and CDR2 is YNFKEQ. CDR3 nucleotide sequence: TGTGCCAGCAGCCAAACGTCCCTCCCTCAGGCGCACAATGAGCAGTTCTTC. This translates into CASSQTSLPQAHNEQFF.

This clone was picked up a small number of times. The chain has TRBV27 and TRBJ1-6, with 10 bases lining up with TRBD1. Per germline, CDR1 MNHEY and CDR2 SMNVEV (reference sequence). V lost 2 bases, J lost 6 bases, and 4 bases stayed unmatched. The CDR3 has 16 amino acids. CDR3 bases: TGTGCCAGCAGTTTAGCCGGGACAGGGGCTAATTCACCCCTCCACTTT. This sequence encodes CASSLAGTGANSPLHF.

The chain recombines TRBV6-5 with TRBJ1-4; D uncertain. The CDR3 contains 13 residues. The germline V and J ends were trimmed by 2 bases and 8 bases, with 9 bases remaining between them. The germline CDR1 and CDR2 sequences are MNHEY and SVGAGI. The CDR3 is CASSYHDGEKLFF. CDR3 DNA: TGTGCCAGCAGTTACCACGACGGGGAAAAACTGTTTTTT.

The chain combines TRBV15 with TRBJ2-1; D is undetermined. The CDR3 extends over 14 amino acids. The germline gives CDR1 LNHNV, CDR2 YYDKDF (reference sequence). V lost 0 bases to trimming and J lost 3 bases, with 6 bases between them. CDR3: CATSRDPHYNEQFF. CDR3 in DNA: TGTGCCACCAGCAGAGACCCCCACTACAATGAGCAGTTCTTC.

This clone was detected only a few times. The rearrangement joins TRBV19 to TRBJ1-1, with no clear D. Germline CDR1 reads LNHDA; CDR2 reads SQIVND (reference sequence). V was shortened by 5 bases and J by 0 bases, with 13 bases between the two germline ends. CDR3 length: 15 amino acids. DNA of the CDR3: TGTGCCAGTAGTCCAACCCTCGGAGTGAACACTGAAGCTTTCTTT. Amino acids: CASSPTLGVNTEAFF.

The chain carries TRBV27 and TRBJ2-7, with 11 nucleotides matching TRBD1. Germline CDR1 is MNHEY and CDR2 is SMNVEV (reference sequence). The CDR3 totals 16 residues. V lost 5 bases and J lost 7; bases outside the gene matches: 13. The CDR3 DNA is TGTGCCAGCAGTGGCACGGACAGGGGGCACCTAAGGGAGCAGTACTTC. As protein: CASSGTDRGHLREQYF.

This CDR3 reads CASSFNTGELFF. As DNA, the CDR3 is TGTGCCAGCAGTTTTAATACCGGGGAGCTGTTTTTT. This rearrangement joins TRBV6-6 to TRBJ2-2; D is ambiguous. Trimming left V 4 bases short and J 5 bases short, with 5 bases between. Germline loops: CDR1 MNHNY, CDR2 SVGAGI (reference sequence). This CDR3 is 12 amino acids long.

The J gene is TRBJ1-3, the V gene TRBV9; the D is unclear. From germline, CDR1 is SGDLS and CDR2 YYNGEE. This CDR3 is 14 amino acids long. Trimming cost V 2 bases and J 4 bases, with 10 bases left between them. The CDR3 reads CASSVEGVGNTIYF. The CDR3 DNA is TGTGCCAGCAGCGTCGAGGGTGTGGGAAACACCATATATTTT.

The chain is built from TRBV27 and TRBJ2-1, with D perhaps TRBD1 (5 bases). The CDR3 runs 15 residues. Germline values: CDR1 MNHEY, CDR2 SMNVEV (reference sequence). V was clipped by 5 bases and J by 6 bases, with 17 bases between them. This CDR3 reads CASSTRKSGANEQFF. CDR3 nucleotide sequence: TGTGCCAGCAGTACCCGGAAATCTGGGGCCAATGAGCAGTTCTTC.

J is TRBJ2-3 and V is TRBV7-2, with D hard to call. This CDR3 is built from 12 residues. Germline loops: CDR1 SGHTA, CDR2 FQGNSA. Trimming pared 0 bases from V and 4 bases from J, leaving 2 bases between. The CDR3 loop reads CASSLAADTQYF. The CDR3 DNA is TGTGCCAGCAGCTTAGCCGCAGATACGCAGTATTTT.

The J gene is TRBJ1-4, the V gene TRBV4-2; 9 bases align to TRBD1. The CDR3 sequence is 18 residues long. Unmatched junction bases numbered 16, after V lost 1 base and J lost 10 bases. Germline values: CDR1 LGHNA, CDR2 YNFKEQ. The CDR3 region has the DNA TGTGCCAGCAGCCAAGGGATGACAGGGGGTACGGTTGATGGAAAACTGTTTTTT. Translation gives CASSQGMTGGTVDGKLFF.

This clone occurred once. The genes are TRBV28 and TRBJ1-4, with 7 bases fitting TRBD1. The CDR3 spans 13 residues. Unmatched junction bases numbered 6, after V lost 6 bases and J lost 8 bases. CDR1 is MDHEN and CDR2 is SYDVKM in the germline V gene. CDR3 sequence reads: CASRRQGWEKLFF. The CDR3 coding sequence is TGTGCCAGCAGAAGACAGGGATGGGAAAAACTGTTTTTT.

The chain links TRBV28 to TRBJ1-6, with 9 bases identical to TRBD1. The CDR3 is 15 residues long. The ends lost 6 bases at V and 7 bases at J; junction bases unmatched: 7. Looked up from germline, CDR1 is MDHEN and CDR2 is SYDVKM. In DNA, the CDR3 is TGTGCCAGCAGAGACTCCGGGACAGGGAATTCACCCCTCCACTTT. Its protein is CASRDSGTGNSPLHF.

The gene calls are TRBV5-4 and TRBJ1-1; D is undetermined. The V gene's germline CDR1 is SGHNT and CDR2 YYREEE (reference sequence). This CDR3 contains 14 residues. V lost 2 bases and J 0 bases, leaving 8 bases between the germline ends. The CDR3: CASSLQPMNTEAFF. CDR3 bases: TGTGCCAGCAGCTTACAGCCGATGAACACTGAAGCTTTCTTT.

The V and J genes are TRBV28 and TRBJ1-5; tentative D call: TRBD1 (6 bases). Trimming shortened V by 8 bases and J by 3 bases, and 17 bases separated the two germline ends. From germline, CDR1 is MDHEN and CDR2 SYDVKM. The CDR3 sequence is 15 residues long. CDR3 nucleotides: TGTGCCAGCGAAAAGGGGGTTCTCAACAATCAGCCCCAGCATTTT. Residues: CASEKGVLNNQPQHF.

This sequence joins TRBV3-1 (or the pseudogene TRBV3-2) and TRBJ1-5; D not resolved. Germline V CDR1 and CDR2: LGHDT, YNNKEL (reference sequence). This CDR3 region has 15 residues. V lost 3 bases and J 5 bases, leaving 14 bases between the germline ends. CDR3 nucleotide sequence: TGTGCCAGCAGCCAGGAGGCAGGCCTCTATCAGCCCCAGCATTTT. This translates into CASSQEAGLYQPQHF.

Here the CDR3 reads CASSAGGFTKNIQYF. The DNA for the CDR3 is TGTGCCAGCAGTGCCGGGGGGTTCACTAAAAACATTCAGTACTTC. V is TRBV6-2 or TRBV6-3 and J is TRBJ2-4, with 7 positions matching TRBD2. Germline V gives CDR1 MNHEY, CDR2 SVGEGT. This CDR3 is 15 amino acids long. The trim removed 5 bases at V and 4 bases at J, leaving 8 bases unmatched.

V usage is TRBV18 and J usage is TRBJ2-7; D gene ambiguous. Germline loops: CDR1 KGHSH, CDR2 LQKENI. The CDR3 runs to 12 residues. V gave up 0 bases and J gave up 5 bases, with 5 bases separating them. The CDR3 loop is CASSPPADEQYF. CDR3 DNA: TGTGCCAGCTCACCACCTGCGGACGAGCAGTACTTC.

J is TRBJ1-6 and V is TRBV14; D unresolved. Germline CDR1 SGHDN, CDR2 FVKESK. The CDR3 is made up of 14 amino acids. The V end lost 4 bases, the J end lost 4 bases, and 8 bases lay between the germline ends. CDR3 loop: CASSPGAYNSPLHF. CDR3 in DNA: TGTGCCAGCAGCCCAGGTGCTTATAATTCACCCCTCCACTTT.

The chain has TRBV19 and TRBJ2-7, with 9 bases identical to TRBD2. J gave up 3 bases and V 5 bases, and 5 bases lay outside the gene matches. This CDR3 has 14 residues. Germline V gives CDR1 LNHDA, CDR2 SQIVND (reference sequence). This CDR3 reads CASSLRGRVYEQYF. The CDR3 DNA reads TGTGCCAGTAGTCTTCGCGGGAGGGTCTACGAGCAGTACTTC.